This TCR beta chain was identified during a study of blood T cell repertoires in COVID-19. In the study overall: Acute-phase and convalescent COVID-19 samples originated in the United States, Italy and Spain. The analysed material was cDNA or gDNA that came from T cells, B-cell-depleted T cells, or PBMCs.

This CDR3 region has 14 residues. V trimming: 2 bases; J trimming: 5 bases; junction bases outside the gene matches: 2. Germline V lookup: CDR1 SGHNT, CDR2 YYREEE (reference sequence). In the original workflow: For nucleated cells, counts were estimated from reference gene primer amplification. TCRdb's copy holds only in-frame clones and misses some; the assay was immunoSEQ multiplex PCR. From that table come the V and J calls and clone size; the DNA was used to work out D and trimming. Of about 70,000 clones in the sample, 80% are singletons; the top ten hold roughly 20%. The rearrangement uses TRBV5-4 and TRBJ2-5, with TRBD2 matching over 11 bases. This sequence was found in a man between 65 and 85 years old who had recovered from COVID-19. Sequenced input: peripheral blood. This CDR3 reads CASSFSGGAETQYF. CDR3 sequence (DNA): TGTGCCAGCAGCTTTAGCGGGGGGGCGGAGACCCAGTACTTC.